These T cell receptor beta chains were read from a single sample in a study of molecular identifiers for immune sequencing clone quantification. TCRdb itself ran the PCR reads through MiXCR, one entry per CDR3 protein. Altogether approximately 590,000 distinct CDR3 sequences are present, 25% being singletons, with the ten largest covering around 0.78%. The material sequenced was naive CD8+ T cells from blood, with Jurkat cell RNA spiked in. The receptor source for this set is a human donor in good health. Some libraries in this study had Jurkat cell RNA spiked in. Each CDR3 is given with its conserved first and last residue. Each record gives: V gene, CDR3 length, clone size, J gene, CDR3 protein. Size is omitted from some rows. Given values are once, few, many or a class for expanded clones.

V gene: TRBV16; CDR3 length: 14; clone size: many; J gene: TRBJ2-1; CDR3 protein: CASSQNVGPDEQFF
V gene: TRBV19; CDR3 length: 13; clone size: many; J gene: TRBJ1-4; CDR3 protein: CASKPEDNEKLFF
V gene: TRBV30; CDR3 length: 12; clone size: many; J gene: TRBJ2-7; CDR3 protein: CAWGDAGLEQYF
V gene: TRBV4-3; CDR3 length: 15; clone size: many; J gene: TRBJ2-1; CDR3 protein: CASSQWTGAGNEQFF
V gene: TRBV5-5; CDR3 length: 15; clone size: -; J gene: TRBJ1-1; CDR3 protein: CASSLETGGMAEAIF
V gene: TRBV29-1; CDR3 length: 16; clone size: many; J gene: TRBJ2-6; CDR3 protein: CSAQGQDYSGANVLTF
V gene: TRBV7-9; CDR3 length: 16; clone size: few; J gene: TRBJ2-3; CDR3 protein: CASSSIEGAFRDTQYF
V gene: TRBV11-2; CDR3 length: 15; clone size: many; J gene: TRBJ2-1; CDR3 protein: CASSLDASSYNEQFF
V gene: TRBV4-1; CDR3 length: 17; clone size: -; J gene: TRBJ2-1; CDR3 protein: CASSVTTDRSSYNEQFF
V gene: TRBV4-3; CDR3 length: 17; clone size: few; J gene: TRBJ2-3; CDR3 protein: CASSQETGGLNTDTQYF
V gene: TRBV7-2; CDR3 length: 13; clone size: -; J gene: TRBJ1-1; CDR3 protein: CASSFFATTEAFF
V gene: TRBV12-5; CDR3 length: 18; clone size: -; J gene: TRBJ1-2; CDR3 protein: CASGFTGPGQGDNYGYTF
V gene: TRBV5-1; CDR3 length: 16; clone size: few; J gene: TRBJ2-5; CDR3 protein: CASSSGAGAGWETQYF
V gene: TRBV20-1; CDR3 length: 12; clone size: many; J gene: TRBJ2-7; CDR3 protein: CSARRTAYEQYF
V gene: TRBV25-1; CDR3 length: 14; clone size: -; J gene: TRBJ2-3; CDR3 protein: CASGPSRVADTQYF
V gene: TRBV3-1; CDR3 length: 18; clone size: few; J gene: TRBJ1-4; CDR3 protein: CASSQGRWGQTTNEKLFF
V gene: TRBV19; CDR3 length: 19; clone size: once; J gene: TRBJ2-1; CDR3 protein: CASSISGLGLAGGYNEQFF
V gene: TRBV7-9; CDR3 length: 16; clone size: once; J gene: TRBJ2-2; CDR3 protein: CGSSLAMDYLTGELFF
V gene: TRBV5-6; CDR3 length: 14; clone size: many; J gene: TRBJ2-3; CDR3 protein: CASSLAGVADTQYF
V gene: TRBV27; CDR3 length: 16; clone size: many; J gene: TRBJ2-3; CDR3 protein: CASSSVNIRDIDTQYF
V gene: TRBV2; CDR3 length: 15; clone size: few; J gene: TRBJ1-2; CDR3 protein: CASSETKDSSYGYTF
V gene: TRBV20-1; CDR3 length: 16; clone size: -; J gene: TRBJ2-1; CDR3 protein: CSARSGTTSRTNEQFF
V gene: TRBV2; CDR3 length: 11; clone size: many; J gene: TRBJ2-7; CDR3 protein: CASSEQYEQYF
V gene: TRBV4-1; CDR3 length: 14; clone size: few; J gene: TRBJ2-1; CDR3 protein: CASSQWRANNEQFF
V gene: TRBV4-1; CDR3 length: 13; clone size: many; J gene: TRBJ2-7; CDR3 protein: CASSQEPSYEQYF
V gene: TRBV4-1; CDR3 length: 18; clone size: -; J gene: TRBJ2-7; CDR3 protein: CASSRDPPGTGGSYEQYF
V gene: TRBV6-2/TRBV6-3; CDR3 length: 14; clone size: many; J gene: TRBJ2-5; CDR3 protein: CASSPDREQETQYF
V gene: TRBV7-9; CDR3 length: 15; clone size: many; J gene: TRBJ2-5; CDR3 protein: CASSHVGEAEETQYF
V gene: TRBV28; CDR3 length: 13; clone size: -; J gene: TRBJ1-1; CDR3 protein: CAGSYTENTEAFF
V gene: TRBV29-1; CDR3 length: 12; clone size: -; J gene: TRBJ2-5; CDR3 protein: CSARDIQEPQYF
V gene: TRBV7-9; CDR3 length: 17; clone size: -; J gene: TRBJ2-7; CDR3 protein: CASSLHPRTSGGPEQYF
V gene: TRBV5-4; CDR3 length: 17; clone size: -; J gene: TRBJ2-7; CDR3 protein: CASSLEPGLATIYEQYF
V gene: TRBV9; CDR3 length: 14; clone size: -; J gene: TRBJ2-3; CDR3 protein: CASSVIDWGDTQYF
V gene: TRBV3-1; CDR3 length: 17; clone size: -; J gene: TRBJ2-3; CDR3 protein: CASSQDPLSPTIDTQYF
V gene: TRBV29-1; CDR3 length: 13; clone size: few; J gene: TRBJ2-1; CDR3 protein: CSGAQGMGNEQFF
V gene: TRBV6-5; CDR3 length: 15; clone size: few; J gene: TRBJ1-3; CDR3 protein: CASSYGQTSGNTIYF
V gene: TRBV5-1; CDR3 length: 14; clone size: few; J gene: TRBJ2-3; CDR3 protein: CASSYRALTDTQYF
V gene: TRBV9; CDR3 length: 17; clone size: -; J gene: TRBJ2-1; CDR3 protein: CASSVPTMTSGSGEQFF
V gene: TRBV4-1; CDR3 length: 17; clone size: few; J gene: TRBJ1-1; CDR3 protein: CASSQDIKGPRGTEAFF
V gene: TRBV12-3/TRBV12-4; CDR3 length: 15; clone size: few; J gene: TRBJ2-7; CDR3 protein: CASSSWGESSYEQYF
V gene: TRBV4-3; CDR3 length: 17; clone size: many; J gene: TRBJ2-3; CDR3 protein: CASSQDFRRESTDTQYF
V gene: TRBV7-9; CDR3 length: 12; clone size: many; J gene: TRBJ2-5; CDR3 protein: CASSNYQETQYF
V gene: TRBV7-8; CDR3 length: 17; clone size: few; J gene: TRBJ2-7; CDR3 protein: CASSLFPTQGASYEQYF
V gene: TRBV27; CDR3 length: 15; clone size: -; J gene: TRBJ2-5; CDR3 protein: CASSAYYSGGETQYF
V gene: TRBV2; CDR3 length: 12; clone size: few; J gene: TRBJ1-1; CDR3 protein: CASTDRALEAFF
V gene: TRBV27; CDR3 length: 16; clone size: -; J gene: TRBJ1-5; CDR3 protein: CASSLIAVNSNQPQHF
V gene: TRBV7-3; CDR3 length: 14; clone size: -; J gene: TRBJ1-4; CDR3 protein: CASSLTGGFEKLFF
V gene: TRBV19; CDR3 length: 15; clone size: many; J gene: TRBJ2-7; CDR3 protein: CASSPGQGLAYEQYF